Below are 4 T cell receptor beta chains sequenced from a single sample in a study of OX40 agonist ivuxolimab in advanced cancers. The repertoire was sequenced with immunoSEQ multiplex PCR; TCRdb's copy has only in-frame clones and lacks some. The data contain 74,000 or so clones, roughly 91% of them singletons. The sequences come from CD4+ or CD8+ T cells sorted from blood, collected in a trial of the OX40 agonist ivuxolimab. The receptors originated from an adult with an advanced solid tumor such as melanoma, head and neck, liver or kidney cancer.

This sequence joins TRBV28 and TRBJ2-1; TRBD2 matches 9 bases. Germline CDR1 MDHEN, CDR2 SYDVKM. CDR3 length: 16 amino acids. The junction had 10 bases not matched to a gene; V was cut back by 2 bases and J by 8 bases. CDR3: CASSLVGTSPTDEQFF. The CDR3 coding sequence is TGTGCCAGCAGTTTAGTTGGGACTAGCCCGACCGATGAGCAGTTCTTC.

The V call is TRBV7-6, the J call TRBJ2-7; TRBD2 might be the D (5 bases). This CDR3 is built from 12 residues. Germline V lookup: CDR1 SGHVS, CDR2 FNYEAQ. V lost 3 bases and J 4 bases, leaving 7 bases between the germline ends. The CDR3 spells CASSLGEYEQYF. The DNA of the CDR3 is TGTGCCAGCAGCTTGGGAGAATACGAGCAGTACTTC.

The rearrangement uses TRBV7-9 and TRBJ2-1, with D uncertain. V dropped 5 bases and J dropped 0 bases, with 14 bases sitting between them. The CDR3 has 16 amino acids. The germline V gene has CDR1 SEHNR and CDR2 FQNEAQ (reference sequence). The CDR3 loop is CASSPSSGDSYNEQFF. CDR3 in DNA: TGTGCCAGCAGCCCCTCCTCCGGAGACTCCTACAATGAGCAGTTCTTC.

This chain uses TRBV7-9 with TRBJ1-1, with D possibly matching TRBD1 (6 bases). Germline V CDR1 and CDR2: SEHNR, FQNEAQ (reference sequence). The CDR3 is 15 residues long. Trimming cost V 5 bases and J 0 bases, with 13 bases left between them. The DNA of the CDR3 is TGTGCCAGCAGCGGGGAACAGGGCCTGAACACTGAAGCTTTCTTT. Translating it yields CASSGEQGLNTEAFF.